Detailed here is one T cell receptor (beta chain). This specimen belongs to a study of chemoradiotherapy in HPV16-positive cancers. The data were produced by immunoSEQ multiplex PCR, yet TCRdb's version contains in-frame clones alone and is incomplete. The profile covers over 950 clones, with roughly 90% appearing a single time and 4.5% to 7% taken by the ten largest. This CDR3 has 15 amino acids. With 5 bases removed from V and 5 bases from J, the gap between germline ends came to 18 bases. Germline lookup yields CDR1 SNHLY and CDR2 FYNNEI. The TCR comes from a human donor with HPV-associated anogenital cancer. This chain connects TRBV2 to TRBJ1-1; D gene ambiguous. The sample was tumor tissue, taken from a patient who underwent chemoradiotherapy. The CDR3 region has the DNA TGTGCCAGCAGTATGGACCTCTCCCAAAGTACTGAAGCTTTCTTT. Translation gives CASSMDLSQSTEAFF.